This T cell receptor beta chain was observed in a study of T cells in Graves' hyperthyroidism and ophthalmopathy. The CDR3 loop spans 17 amino acids. The V gene's germline CDR1 is LGHDT and CDR2 YNNKEL (reference sequence). The germline V and J ends were trimmed by 4 bases and 0 bases, with 16 bases remaining between them. Amplified TCR beta CDR3 regions derived from RNA transcripts. The HTBI set primed first-round TCR CDR3 RT-PCR. Each CDR3 protein gets one entry after TCRdb re-called the multiplex PCR reads with MiXCR. The table records 690,000 or so distinct CDR3 sequences, around 20% of them present only once.

The TCR originated in a woman between 45 and 65 years old with Graves' hyperthyroidism that later progressed to Graves' ophthalmopathy. The chain links TRBV3-1 to TRBJ2-4; tentative D call: TRBD2 (5 bases). Material: blood. In nucleotides, the CDR3 is TGTGCCAGCAGCCTAGCGCCGCTACTTCTAGCCAAAAACATTCAGTACTTC. Encoded protein: CASSLAPLLLAKNIQYF.